This TCR beta chain derives from a study of blood T cell repertoires in COVID-19. In the study overall: COVID-19 samples from acute and convalescent phases originated in the United States, Italy and Spain. The cDNA or gDNA used as material had been derived from T cells, B-cell-depleted T cells, or PBMCs.

Seattle researchers signed up patients amid active infection and tracked them longitudinally. Trimming removed 3 bases from V and 4 bases from J; junction bases left unmatched: 5. Per germline, CDR1 SGHTA and CDR2 FQGNSA. The CDR3 is made up of 15 amino acids. Data came from immunoSEQ multiplex PCR; TCRdb stores just in-frame clones and leaves some out. Among around 440,000 clones listed, approximately 89% were seen once. This TCR was recovered from a woman aged 50 to 60 with COVID-19, enrolled during active disease. The rearrangement joins TRBV7-2 to TRBJ2-1; 8 bases fit TRBD1. Sequencing was done on a sample of peripheral blood. The CDR3 DNA is TGTGCCAGCAGCTTGGACAGGGTGGGATACAATGAGCAGTTCTTC. It codes for CASSLDRVGYNEQFF.